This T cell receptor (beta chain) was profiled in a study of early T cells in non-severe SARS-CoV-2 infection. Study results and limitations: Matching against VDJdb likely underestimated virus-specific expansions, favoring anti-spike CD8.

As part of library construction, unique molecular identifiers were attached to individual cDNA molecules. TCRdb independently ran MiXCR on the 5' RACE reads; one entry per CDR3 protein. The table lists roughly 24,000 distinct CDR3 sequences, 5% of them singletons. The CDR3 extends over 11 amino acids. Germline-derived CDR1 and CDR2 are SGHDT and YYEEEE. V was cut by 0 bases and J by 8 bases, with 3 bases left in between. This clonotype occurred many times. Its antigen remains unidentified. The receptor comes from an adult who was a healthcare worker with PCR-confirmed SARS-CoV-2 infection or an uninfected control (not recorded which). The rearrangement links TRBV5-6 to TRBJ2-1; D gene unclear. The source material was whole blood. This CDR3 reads CASSLGHEQFF. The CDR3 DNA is TGTGCCAGCAGCTTGGGCCATGAGCAGTTCTTC.